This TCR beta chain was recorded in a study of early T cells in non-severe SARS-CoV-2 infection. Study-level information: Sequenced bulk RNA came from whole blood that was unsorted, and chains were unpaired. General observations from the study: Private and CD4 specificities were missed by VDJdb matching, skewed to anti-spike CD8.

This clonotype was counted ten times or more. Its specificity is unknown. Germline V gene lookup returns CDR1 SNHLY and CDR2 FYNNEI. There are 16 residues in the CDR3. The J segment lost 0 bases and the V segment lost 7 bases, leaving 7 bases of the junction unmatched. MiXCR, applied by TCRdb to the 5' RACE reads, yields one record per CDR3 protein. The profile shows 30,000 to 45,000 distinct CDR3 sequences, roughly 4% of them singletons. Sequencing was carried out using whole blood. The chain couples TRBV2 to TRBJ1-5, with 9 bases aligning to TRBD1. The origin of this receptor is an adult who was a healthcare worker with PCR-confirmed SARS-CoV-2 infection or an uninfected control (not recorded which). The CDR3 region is CASKDRGGYSNQPQHF. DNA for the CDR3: TGTGCCAGCAAGGACAGGGGTGGTTATAGCAATCAGCCCCAGCATTTT.